This T cell receptor beta chain was recovered during a study of T-cell memory formation after mild COVID-19. In TCRdb, the 5' RACE reads were re-called with MiXCR into one record per CDR3 protein. The sample holds hundreds of thousands of distinct CDR3 sequences; approximately 19% are singletons and the top ten take around 13%. Germline CDR1 is SGHTA and CDR2 is FQGNSA. After removal of 7 bases from V and 2 bases from J, the junction contained 3 bases not matched to a gene. The CDR3 spans 13 residues. What was sequenced was PBMCs or a T cell subset sorted from them (not recorded which). The sequence was obtained from an adult woman who had mild COVID-19 (a few samples of this study predate the infection). Cell type and time point are not known. The chain combines TRBV7-2 with TRBJ2-7; 9 nucleotides align to TRBD1. CDR3 residues: CASTRDRAYEQYF. CDR3 bases: TGTGCCAGCACCCGGGACAGGGCCTACGAGCAGTACTTC. The whole variable domain, remainder taken from reference TRBV7-2 and TRBJ2-7, is GAGVSQSPSNKVTEKGKDVELRCDPISGHTALYWYRQSLGQGLEFLIYFQGNSAPDKSGLPSDRFSAERTGGSVSTLTIQRTQQEDSAVYLCASTRDRAYEQYFGPGTRLTVT.